This T cell receptor beta chain was found in a study of vaccination and CD4 T cells after COVID-19. An Oncomine TCR Beta short-read assay was used to sequence the DNA from cultured CD4+ T cells. Cultures of CD4+ T cells served as the source for extracting genomic DNA. TCRdb passed the PCR reads through MiXCR, listing each CDR3 protein once. In the table there are approximately 11,000 distinct CDR3 sequences, 29% of which are singletons. Regarding this clonotype: Its specificity is unknown.

This sample's treatment: roughly 10-day PBMC culture with coronavirus spike peptide pools or control peptides (ViraFEST assay). Sequencing was performed on cultured CD4+ T cells from blood. This sequence originates from a human donor with COVID-19.

CDR3 DNA sequence: TGTGCCAGCAGCAAAGTTCTAGCGGGGAGCTCCTACGAGCAGTACTTC. Residues: CASSKVLAGSSYEQYF. The rearrangement uses TRBV21-1 and TRBJ2-7; TRBD2 is the table's D call, not checked against the DNA. TRBV21-1 is labeled a pseudogene. The CDR3 runs 16 residues.